The entry below gives a single T cell receptor (beta chain) sequence along with its context. Its antigen is not identified. The CDR3 consists of 16 residues. Per the germline V gene, CDR1 is ENHRY and CDR2 is SYGVKD. Losses at the gene ends were 5 bases for V and 3 bases for J; bases not matched to a gene: 11. This sample was included in a study of beta chain features in type 1 diabetes. General study points: The study found moderately but significantly shorter TCRB CDR3s in all four CD4+ subsets of Type 1 diabetes patients.

Sorted CD4+ subsets: naive, central memory, regulatory, stem cell-like memory (CD45RO/CCR7/CD25/CD127/CD95/CD27 panel). In all sorted populations, purity surpassed 98%. Expressed TCRB transcripts were sequenced, since all the RNA that had been isolated was reverse transcribed. Naive, central memory and regulatory T cell samples yielded around 3.6 million reads on average. Clones were sequenced by immunoSEQ multiplex PCR, and TCRdb holds only the in-frame ones, with some missing. In the table there are around 600,000 clones, around 12% of which are singletons. The TCR comes from a man aged 25-45 years with type 1 diabetes. This chain connects TRBV10-3 to TRBJ2-7, with TRBD1 matching over 9 bases. The sample was naive CD4+ T cells from blood. This chain's CDR3 is CAISRGQGETLYEQYF. The CDR3 DNA sequence: TGTGCCATCAGTCGGGGACAGGGAGAAACACTCTACGAGCAGTACTTC.